This TCR beta chain was documented in a study of CD8+CD57+ T cells in acquired aplastic anemia. An expansion of CD8+CD57+ cells by flow cytometry had been shown in patients chosen for sequencing. Genomic DNA served as template for TCR beta VDJ and CDR3 profiling. Each CDR3 protein is one row after TCRdb ran MiXCR on the reads. The table has about 240,000 distinct CDR3 sequences, 40% to 50% seen once. Trimming shortened V by 5 bases and J by 0 bases, and 18 bases separated the two germline ends. CDR3 length equals 16 residues. The germline gives CDR1 SGDLS, CDR2 YYNGEE. The sample consisted of sorted CD4+, CD8+, or CD8+CD57+ T cells (not recorded which) from PBMCs. V and J are TRBV9 and TRBJ2-7, with a tentative D call TRBD2 (6 bases). The TCR originated in a human donor with aplastic anemia. Here the CDR3 DNA reads TGTGCCAGCAGGGGCGGGGCCGCCGGGGACTCCTACGAGCAGTACTTC. Protein product: CASRGGAAGDSYEQYF.